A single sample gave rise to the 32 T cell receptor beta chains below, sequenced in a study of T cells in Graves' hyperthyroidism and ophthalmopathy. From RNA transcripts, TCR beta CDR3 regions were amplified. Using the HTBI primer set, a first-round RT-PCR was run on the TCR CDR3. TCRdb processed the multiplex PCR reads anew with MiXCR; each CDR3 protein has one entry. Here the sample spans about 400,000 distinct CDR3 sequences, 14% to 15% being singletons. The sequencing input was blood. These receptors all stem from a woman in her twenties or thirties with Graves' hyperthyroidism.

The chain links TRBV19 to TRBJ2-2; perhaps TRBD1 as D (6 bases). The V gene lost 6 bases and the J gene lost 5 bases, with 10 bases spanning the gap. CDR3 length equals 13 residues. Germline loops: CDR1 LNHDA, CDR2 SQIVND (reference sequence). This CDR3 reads CASSNRDTGELFF. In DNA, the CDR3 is TGTGCCAGTAGCAACAGGGATACCGGGGAGCTGTTTTTT.

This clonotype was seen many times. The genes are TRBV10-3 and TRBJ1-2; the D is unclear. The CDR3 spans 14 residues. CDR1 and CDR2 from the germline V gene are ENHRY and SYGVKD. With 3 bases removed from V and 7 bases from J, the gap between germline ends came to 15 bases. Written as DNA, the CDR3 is TGTGCCATCAGTGATTCAGGCTTCGGTTTTGGCTACACCTTC. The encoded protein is CAISDSGFGFGYTF.

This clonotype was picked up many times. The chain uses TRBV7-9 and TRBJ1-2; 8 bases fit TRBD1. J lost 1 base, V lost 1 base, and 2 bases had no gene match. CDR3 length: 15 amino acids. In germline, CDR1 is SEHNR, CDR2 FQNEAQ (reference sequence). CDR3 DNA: TGTGCCAGCAGCTTAGAAGGACAGGGTAACTATGGCTACACCTTC. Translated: CASSLEGQGNYGYTF.

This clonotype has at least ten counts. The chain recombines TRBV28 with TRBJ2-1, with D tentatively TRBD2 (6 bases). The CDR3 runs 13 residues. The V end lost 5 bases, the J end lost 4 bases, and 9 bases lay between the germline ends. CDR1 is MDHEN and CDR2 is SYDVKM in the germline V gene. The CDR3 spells CASSGGIYNEQFF. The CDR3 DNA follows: TGTGCCAGCAGTGGGGGGATATACAATGAGCAGTTCTTC.

The DNA for the CDR3 is TGTGCCAGCAGCACCGGAATGGGTGTAGCTGAAAACATTCAGTACTTC. This sequence encodes CASSTGMGVAENIQYF. The rearrangement joins TRBV7-2 to TRBJ2-4; no reliable D call. With 5 bases removed from V and 5 bases from J, the gap between germline ends came to 19 bases. The CDR3 is made up of 16 amino acids. CDR1 SGHTA and CDR2 FQGNSA come from the germline V gene.

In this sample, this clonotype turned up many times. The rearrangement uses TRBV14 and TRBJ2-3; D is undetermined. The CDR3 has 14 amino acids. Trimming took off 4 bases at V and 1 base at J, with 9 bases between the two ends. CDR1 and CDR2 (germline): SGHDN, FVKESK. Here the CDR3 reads CASSPEWRTDTQYF. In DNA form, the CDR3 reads TGTGCCAGCAGCCCTGAGTGGCGCACAGATACGCAGTATTTT.

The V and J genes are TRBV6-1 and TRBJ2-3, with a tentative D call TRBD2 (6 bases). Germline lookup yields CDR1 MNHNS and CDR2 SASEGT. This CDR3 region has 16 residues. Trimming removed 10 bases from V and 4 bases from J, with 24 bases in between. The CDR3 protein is CATTVTKRGRSDTQYF. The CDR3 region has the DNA TGTGCCACCACAGTTACTAAACGGGGGAGGTCAGATACGCAGTATTTT.

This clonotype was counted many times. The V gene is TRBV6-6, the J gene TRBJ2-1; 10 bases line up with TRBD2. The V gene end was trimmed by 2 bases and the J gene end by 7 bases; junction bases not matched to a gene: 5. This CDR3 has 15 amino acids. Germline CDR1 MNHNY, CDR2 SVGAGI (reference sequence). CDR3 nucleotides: TGTGCCAGCAGTTACGAGCGGGAGGGCGCGAATGAGCAGTTCTTC. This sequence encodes CASSYEREGANEQFF.

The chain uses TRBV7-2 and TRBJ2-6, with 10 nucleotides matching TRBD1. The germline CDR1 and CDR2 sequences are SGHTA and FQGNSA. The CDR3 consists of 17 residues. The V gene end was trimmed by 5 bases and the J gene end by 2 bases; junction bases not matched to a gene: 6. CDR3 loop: CASSARQGAAGANVLTF. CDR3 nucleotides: TGTGCCAGCAGCGCAAGACAGGGGGCAGCTGGGGCCAACGTCCTGACTTTC.

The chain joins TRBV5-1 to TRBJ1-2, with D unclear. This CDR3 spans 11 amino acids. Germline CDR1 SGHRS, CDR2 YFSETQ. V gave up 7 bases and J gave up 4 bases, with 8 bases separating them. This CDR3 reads CASHGLYGYTF. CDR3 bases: TGCGCCAGCCATGGGCTCTATGGCTACACCTTC.

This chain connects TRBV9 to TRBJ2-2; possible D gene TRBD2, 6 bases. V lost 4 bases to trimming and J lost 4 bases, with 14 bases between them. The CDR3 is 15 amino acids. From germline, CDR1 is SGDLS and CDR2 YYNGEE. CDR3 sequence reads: CASSHRLVRTGELFF. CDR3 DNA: TGTGCCAGCAGCCACCGACTAGTCCGCACCGGGGAGCTGTTTTTT. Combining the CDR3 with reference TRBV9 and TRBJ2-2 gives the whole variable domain DSGVTQTPKHLITATGQRVTLRCSPRSGDLSVYWYQQSLDQGLQFLIQYYNGEERAKGNILERFSAQQFPDLHSELNLSSLELGDSALYFCASSHRLVRTGELFFGEGSRLTVL.

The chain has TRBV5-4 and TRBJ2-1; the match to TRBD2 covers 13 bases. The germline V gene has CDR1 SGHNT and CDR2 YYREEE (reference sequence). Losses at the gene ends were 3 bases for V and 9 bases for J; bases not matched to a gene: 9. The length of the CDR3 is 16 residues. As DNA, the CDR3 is TGTGCCAGCAGCTCAAAGGGGGGGACTAGCGGGACTGAGCAGTTCTTC. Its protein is CASSSKGGTSGTEQFF.

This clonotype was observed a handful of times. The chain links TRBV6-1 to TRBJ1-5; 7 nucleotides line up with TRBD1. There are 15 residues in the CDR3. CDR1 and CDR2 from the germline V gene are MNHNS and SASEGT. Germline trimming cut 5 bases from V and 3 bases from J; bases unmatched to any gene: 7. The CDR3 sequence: CASSSKGQNNQPQHF. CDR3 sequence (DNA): TGTGCCAGCAGTTCTAAGGGACAGAACAATCAGCCCCAGCATTTT.

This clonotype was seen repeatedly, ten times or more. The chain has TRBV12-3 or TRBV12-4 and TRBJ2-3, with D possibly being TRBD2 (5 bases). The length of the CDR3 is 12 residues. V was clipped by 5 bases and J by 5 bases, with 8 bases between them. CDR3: CASSPAEDTQYF. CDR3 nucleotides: TGTGCCAGCAGTCCAGCGGAAGATACGCAGTATTTT.

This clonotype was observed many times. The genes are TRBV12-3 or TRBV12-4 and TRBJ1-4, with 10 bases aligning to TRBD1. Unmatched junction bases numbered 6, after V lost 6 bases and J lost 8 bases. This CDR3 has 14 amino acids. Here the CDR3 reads CASRMGQGSEKLFF. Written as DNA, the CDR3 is TGTGCCAGCAGAATGGGACAGGGGAGCGAAAAACTGTTTTTT.

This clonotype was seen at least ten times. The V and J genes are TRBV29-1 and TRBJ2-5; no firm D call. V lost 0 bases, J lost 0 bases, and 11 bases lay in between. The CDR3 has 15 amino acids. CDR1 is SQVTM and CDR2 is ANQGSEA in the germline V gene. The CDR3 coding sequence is TGCAGCGTTGAAGATCGTAGCAGTTACCAAGAGACCCAGTACTTC. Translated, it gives CSVEDRSSYQETQYF.

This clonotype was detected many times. The CDR3 sequence is CASVSPSGQEAFF. The CDR3 DNA is TGTGCCAGCGTTTCCCCGTCGGGACAGGAAGCTTTCTTT. V and J are TRBV6-1 and TRBJ1-1; 7 nucleotides align to TRBD1. In germline, CDR1 is MNHNS, CDR2 SASEGT. The CDR3 has 13 amino acids. With 8 bases clipped from V and 8 bases from J, the junction kept 11 bases outside the gene matches.

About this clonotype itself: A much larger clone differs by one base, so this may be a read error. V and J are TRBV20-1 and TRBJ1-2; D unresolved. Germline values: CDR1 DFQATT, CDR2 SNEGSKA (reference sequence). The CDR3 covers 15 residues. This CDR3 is CSAPSGVYTNYGCTF. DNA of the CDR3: TGCAGTGCTCCCAGCGGGGTCTACACAAACTATGGCTGCACCTTC.

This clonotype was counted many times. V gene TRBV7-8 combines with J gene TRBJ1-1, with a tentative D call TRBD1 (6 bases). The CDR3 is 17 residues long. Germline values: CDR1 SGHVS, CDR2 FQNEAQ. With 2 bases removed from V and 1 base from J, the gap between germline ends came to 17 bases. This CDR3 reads CASSLRTANIKNTEAFF. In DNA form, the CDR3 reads TGTGCCAGCAGCTTACGGACAGCGAACATTAAGAACACTGAAGCTTTCTTT. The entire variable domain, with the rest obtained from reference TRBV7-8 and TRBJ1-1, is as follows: GAGVSQSPRYKVAKRGQDVALRCDPISGHVSLFWYQQALGQGPEFLTYFQNEAQLDKSGLPSDRFFAERPEGSVSTLKIQRTQQEDSAVYLCASSLRTANIKNTEAFFGQGTRLTVV.

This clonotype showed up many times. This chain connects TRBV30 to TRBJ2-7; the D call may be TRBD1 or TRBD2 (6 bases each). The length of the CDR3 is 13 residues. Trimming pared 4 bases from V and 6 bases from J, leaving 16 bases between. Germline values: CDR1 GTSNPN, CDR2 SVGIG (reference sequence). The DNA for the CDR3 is TGTGCCTGGATCCCGGGGGCCAGAGGCGAGCAGTACTTC. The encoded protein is CAWIPGARGEQYF.

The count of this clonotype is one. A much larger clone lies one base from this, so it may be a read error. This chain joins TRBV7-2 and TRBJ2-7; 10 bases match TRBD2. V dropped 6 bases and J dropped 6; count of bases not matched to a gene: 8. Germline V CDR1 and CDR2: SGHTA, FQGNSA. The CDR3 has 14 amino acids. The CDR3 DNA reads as TGTGCCAGCAGGCCGACTAGCGGGTATTCCGAGCAGTACTTC. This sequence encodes CASRPTSGYSEQYF.

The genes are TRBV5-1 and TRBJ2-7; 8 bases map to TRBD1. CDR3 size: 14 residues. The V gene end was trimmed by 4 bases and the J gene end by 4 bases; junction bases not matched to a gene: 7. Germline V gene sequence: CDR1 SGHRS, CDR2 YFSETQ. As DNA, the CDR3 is TGCGCCAGCAGCAATCAGGGGGCCGGTTACGAGCAGTACTTC. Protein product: CASSNQGAGYEQYF.

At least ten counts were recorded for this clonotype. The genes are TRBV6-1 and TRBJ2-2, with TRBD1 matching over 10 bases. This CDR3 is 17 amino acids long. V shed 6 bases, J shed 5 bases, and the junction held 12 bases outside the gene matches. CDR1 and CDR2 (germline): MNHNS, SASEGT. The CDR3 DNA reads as TGTGCCAGCAGATCCAGACCGGGACAGGGGAAGACCGGGGAGCTGTTTTTT. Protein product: CASRSRPGQGKTGELFF.

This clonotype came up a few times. CDR3 residues: CASSPTGVAEQYF. The CDR3 DNA reads as TGCGCCAGCAGCCCGACAGGGGTGGCCGAGCAGTACTTC. The gene calls are TRBV5-1 and TRBJ2-7; the match to TRBD1 covers 8 bases. CDR3 length: 13 amino acids. Losses at the gene ends were 4 bases for V and 6 bases for J; bases not matched to a gene: 6. Germline V gives CDR1 SGHRS, CDR2 YFSETQ.

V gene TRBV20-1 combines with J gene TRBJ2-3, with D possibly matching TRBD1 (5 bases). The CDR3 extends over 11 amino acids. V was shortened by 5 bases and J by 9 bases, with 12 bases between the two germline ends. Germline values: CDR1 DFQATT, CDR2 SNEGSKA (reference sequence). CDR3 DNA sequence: TGCAGTGCTTTAACAGGCAACACGCAGTATTTT. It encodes CSALTGNTQYF.

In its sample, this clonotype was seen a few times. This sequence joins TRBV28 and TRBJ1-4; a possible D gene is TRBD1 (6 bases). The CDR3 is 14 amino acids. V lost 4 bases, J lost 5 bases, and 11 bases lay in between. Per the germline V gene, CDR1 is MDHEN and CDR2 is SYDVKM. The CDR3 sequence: CASSSGTSNEKLFF. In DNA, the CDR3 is TGTGCCAGCAGTTCTGGGACATCCAATGAAAAACTGTTTTTT.

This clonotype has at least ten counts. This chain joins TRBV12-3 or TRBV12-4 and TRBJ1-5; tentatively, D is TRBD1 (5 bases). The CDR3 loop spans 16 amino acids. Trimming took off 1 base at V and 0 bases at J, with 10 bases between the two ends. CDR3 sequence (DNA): TGTGCCAGCAGTTTAGGAACAGGTAATAGCAATCAGCCCCAGCATTTT. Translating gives CASSLGTGNSNQPQHF.

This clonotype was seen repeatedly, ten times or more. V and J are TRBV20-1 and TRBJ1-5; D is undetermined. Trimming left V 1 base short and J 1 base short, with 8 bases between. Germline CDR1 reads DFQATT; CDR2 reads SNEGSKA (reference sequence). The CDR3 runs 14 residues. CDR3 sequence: CSARGVNSNQPQHF. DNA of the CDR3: TGCAGTGCTAGAGGGGTGAACAGCAATCAGCCCCAGCATTTT.

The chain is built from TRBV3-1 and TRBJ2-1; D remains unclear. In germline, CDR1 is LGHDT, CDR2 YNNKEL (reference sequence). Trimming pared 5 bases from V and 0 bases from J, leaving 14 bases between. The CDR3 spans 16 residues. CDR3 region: CASSNSRFSSYNEQFF. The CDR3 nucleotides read TGTGCCAGCAGCAACTCGAGATTCAGCTCCTACAATGAGCAGTTCTTC.

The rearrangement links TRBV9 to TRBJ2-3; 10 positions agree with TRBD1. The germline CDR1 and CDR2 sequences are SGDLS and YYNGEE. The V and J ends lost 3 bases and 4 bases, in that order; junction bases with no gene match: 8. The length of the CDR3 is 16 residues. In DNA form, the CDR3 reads TGTGCCAGCAGCGCCCGGCCGACAGGGGGCTCAGATACGCAGTATTTT. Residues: CASSARPTGGSDTQYF.

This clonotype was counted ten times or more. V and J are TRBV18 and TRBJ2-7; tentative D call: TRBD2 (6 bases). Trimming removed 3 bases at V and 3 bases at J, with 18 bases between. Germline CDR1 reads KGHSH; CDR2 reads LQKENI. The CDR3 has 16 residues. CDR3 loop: CASSPQGGIGHYEQYF. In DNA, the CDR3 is TGTGCCAGCTCACCTCAGGGCGGGATAGGCCACTACGAGCAGTACTTC.

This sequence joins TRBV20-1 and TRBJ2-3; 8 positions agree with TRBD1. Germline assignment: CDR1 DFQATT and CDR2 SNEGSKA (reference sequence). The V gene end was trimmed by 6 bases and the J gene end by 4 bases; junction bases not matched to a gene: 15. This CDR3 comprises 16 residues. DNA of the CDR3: TGCAGTGCGAAGCCTCTTCCGGACAGGGTTGCAGATACGCAGTATTTT. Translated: CSAKPLPDRVADTQYF.